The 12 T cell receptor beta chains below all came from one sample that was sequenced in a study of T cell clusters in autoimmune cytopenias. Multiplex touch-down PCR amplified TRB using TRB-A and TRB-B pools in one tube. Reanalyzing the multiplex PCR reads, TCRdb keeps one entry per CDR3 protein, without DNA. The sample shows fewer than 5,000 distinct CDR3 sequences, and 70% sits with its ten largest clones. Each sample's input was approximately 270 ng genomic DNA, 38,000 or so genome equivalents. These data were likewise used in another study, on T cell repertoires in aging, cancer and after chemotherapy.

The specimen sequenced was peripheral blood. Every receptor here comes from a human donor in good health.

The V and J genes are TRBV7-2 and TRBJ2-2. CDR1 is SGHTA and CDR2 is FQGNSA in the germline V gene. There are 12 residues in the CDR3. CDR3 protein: CASSHNTGELFF. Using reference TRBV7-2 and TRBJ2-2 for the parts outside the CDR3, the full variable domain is GAGVSQSPSNKVTEKGKDVELRCDPISGHTALYWYRQSLGQGLEFLIYFQGNSAPDKSGLPSDRFSAERTGGSVSTLTIQRTQQEDSAVYLCASSHNTGELFFGEGSRLTVL.

CDR3 in amino acids: CASGTSGNHNEQFF. The J gene is TRBJ2-1, the V gene TRBV11-1; TCRdb names TRBD2, which stays unverified in the absence of DNA. The CDR3 totals 14 residues. Germline V lookup: CDR1 SGHAT, CDR2 FQDESV (reference sequence).

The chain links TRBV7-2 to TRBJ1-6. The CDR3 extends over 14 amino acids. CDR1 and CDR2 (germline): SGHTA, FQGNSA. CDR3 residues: CASSWGSYNSPLHF.

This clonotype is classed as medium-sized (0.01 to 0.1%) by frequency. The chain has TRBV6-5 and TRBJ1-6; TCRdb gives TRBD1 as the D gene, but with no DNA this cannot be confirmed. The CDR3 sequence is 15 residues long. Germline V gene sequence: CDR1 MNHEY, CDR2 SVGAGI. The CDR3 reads CASSPAGQGWSPLHF.

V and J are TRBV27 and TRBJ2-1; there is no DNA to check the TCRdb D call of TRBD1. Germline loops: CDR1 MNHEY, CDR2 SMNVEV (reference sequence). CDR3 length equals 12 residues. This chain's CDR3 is CASSSSGPEQFF.

The CDR3: CASTGGAAFLQYF. V is TRBV12-3 or TRBV12-4 and J is TRBJ2-4; TCRdb calls TRBD2, which cannot be checked without DNA. The length of the CDR3 is 13 residues.

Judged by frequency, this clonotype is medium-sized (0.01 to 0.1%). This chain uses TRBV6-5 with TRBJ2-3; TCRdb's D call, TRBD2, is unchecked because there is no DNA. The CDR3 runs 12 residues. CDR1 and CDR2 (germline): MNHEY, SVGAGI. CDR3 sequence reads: CASSAVGSTQYF.

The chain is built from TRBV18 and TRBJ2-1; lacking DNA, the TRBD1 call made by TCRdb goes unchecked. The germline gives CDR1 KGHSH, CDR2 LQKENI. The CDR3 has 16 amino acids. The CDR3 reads CASSTIPGSTSYEQYF. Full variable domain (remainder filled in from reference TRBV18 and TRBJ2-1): NAGVMQNPRHLVRRRGQEARLRCSPMKGHSHVYWYRQLPEEGLKFMVYLQKENIIDESGMPKERFSAEFPKEGPSILRIQQVVRGDSAAYFCASSTIPGSTSYEQYFGPGTRLTVL.

The CDR3 spells CASSISVGDAYEQYF. This sequence joins TRBV19 and TRBJ2-7; the D call from TCRdb, TRBD1, cannot be confirmed without DNA. Germline CDR1 and CDR2: LNHDA and SQIVND (reference sequence). There are 15 residues in the CDR3. The variable domain in full, completed from reference TRBV19 and TRBJ2-7, reads DGGITQSPKYLFRKEGQNVTLSCEQNLNHDAMYWYRQDPGQGLRLIYYSQIVNDFQKGDIAEGYSVSREKKESFPLTVTSAQKNPTAFYLCASSISVGDAYEQYFGPGTRLTVT.

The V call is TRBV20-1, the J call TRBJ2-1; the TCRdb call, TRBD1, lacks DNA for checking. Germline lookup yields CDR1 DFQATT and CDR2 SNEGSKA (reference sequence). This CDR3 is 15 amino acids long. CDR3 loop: CSARAASGAYNEQFF.

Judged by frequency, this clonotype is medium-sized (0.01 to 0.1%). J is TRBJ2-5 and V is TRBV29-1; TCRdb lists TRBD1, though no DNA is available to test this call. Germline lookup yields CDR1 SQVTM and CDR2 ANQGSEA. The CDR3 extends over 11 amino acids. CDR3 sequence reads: CSVALTGTQYF.

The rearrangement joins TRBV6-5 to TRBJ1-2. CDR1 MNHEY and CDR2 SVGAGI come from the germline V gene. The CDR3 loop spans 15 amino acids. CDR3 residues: CASSSSGLAMTFYTF.